Here is one TCR beta chain with its context. Antigen unknown. These data come from a study of shared clonotypes between healthy human individuals. Overall study results and limits: Having only a few donors restricted how much genetic and exposure-history diversity was captured.

Every subset's genomic DNA went evenly onto several immunoSEQ plates. Using immunoSEQ multiplex PCR, the repertoire was profiled, and TCRdb retains in-frame clones only, with some absent. The sample yields roughly 530,000 clones, 95% to 97% seen once. Sequencing used naive CD4+ T cells sorted from blood. Subset indicated: CD45RA+ positively selected. This TCR was sampled from a woman aged 25 to 39 in good health.

The CDR3 is CASRDRGSTDTQYF. CDR3 in DNA: TGTGCCAGCAGGGACAGGGGGAGCACAGATACGCAGTATTTT. The rearrangement uses TRBV2 and TRBJ2-3, with 10 bases identical to TRBD1. After removal of 6 bases from V and 0 bases from J, the junction contained 0 bases not matched to a gene. This CDR3 comprises 14 residues. Germline values: CDR1 SNHLY, CDR2 FYNNEI.